This entry features one T cell receptor beta chain sequence. As yet, its antigen is unknown. This record belongs to a study of cytomegalovirus exposure and HLA in healthy donors. Study as a whole: From donors who were HLA-typed, an early data release held 65 million to 85 million unique TCRs. Study-wide results and limits: Specific recognition of CMV antigens was confirmed in vitro for a few chains (all CMV-associated). TCR association rates varied by HLA locus in a later analysis, with DRB1 highest and HLA-C lowest. Productive rates of about 87% or about 30% were seen for most TCR beta V segments in an earlier analysis.

Germline V lookup: CDR1 SNHLY, CDR2 FYNNEI. The CDR3 is 13 amino acids. Losses at the gene ends were 8 bases for V and 7 bases for J; bases not matched to a gene: 8. The study ran its PCR with 60 Vbeta and 13 Jbeta primers. The repertoire was sequenced with immunoSEQ multiplex PCR; TCRdb's copy has only in-frame clones and lacks some. The sample holds some 95,000 clones, about 81% seen once. The sequence was obtained from a woman aged 40 to 50 in good health and CMV-seropositive. The sample was PBMCs. This sequence joins TRBV2 and TRBJ1-1; 9 bases fit TRBD1. The CDR3 nucleotides read TGTGCCAGCCTGATGACAGGGGGTTTTGAAGCTTTCTTT. Translation: CASLMTGGFEAFF. The variable domain in full, with the rest retrieved from reference TRBV2 and TRBJ1-1, is EPEVTQTPSHQVTQMGQEVILRCVPISNHLYFYWYRQILGQKVEFLVSFYNNEISEKSEIFDDQFSVERPDGSNFTLKIRSTKLEDSAMYFCASLMTGGFEAFFGQGTRLTVV.